The present entry profiles one T cell receptor (beta chain) with its context. There were no patients who had received any treatment before thyroid surgery. This sample was taken from a study of metastatic and nonmetastatic thyroid tumors. Study-level background: Peripheral blood and tumor or nodule samples from malignant and benign thyroid patients were compared.

Authors' methods: To classify distant metastasis in papillary thyroid cancer, a model was built from CDR3 differences across clinicopathological groups. TCRdb used MiXCR to call clones anew from the PCR reads. The V and J calls were determined by TCRdb, not by the authors. The sample lists around 30,000 clones; 20% to 30% were seen once. The CDR3 extends over 15 amino acids. Germline trimming cut 0 bases from V and 3 bases from J; bases unmatched to any gene: 2. CDR1 and CDR2 (germline): SGDLS, YYNGEE. The origin of this receptor is a female donor with papillary thyroid cancer or a benign thyroid nodule (not recorded which). Some clones in this sample may be carry-over from other donors' samples. This chain uses TRBV9 with TRBJ1-2, with TRBD1 matching over 10 bases. Sequencing used blood. The CDR3 protein is CASSVGDRGYYGYTF. CDR3 in DNA: TGTGCCAGCAGCGTAGGGGACAGGGGCTACTATGGCTACACCTTC. Filled out from reference TRBV9 and TRBJ1-2, the complete variable domain reads DSGVTQTPKHLITATGQRVTLRCSPRSGDLSVYWYQQSLDQGLQFLIQYYNGEERAKGNILERFSAQQFPDLHSELNLSSLELGDSALYFCASSVGDRGYYGYTFGSGTRLTVV.